A selection of T cell receptor beta chains follows, all from one sample in a study of cytomegalovirus exposure and HLA in healthy donors. Method: immunoSEQ multiplex PCR; TCRdb's copy keeps in-frame clones and lacks some. The table lists 90,000 or so clones, roughly 80% of them singletons, with about 30% in the top ten. Input material: PBMCs. Receptors were obtained from a man aged 50-59 years in good health and CMV-seropositive. Each CDR3 is given with its conserved first and last residue. D genes are given only for firm matches. Clone size is given for some rows only: seen once, a few or many times, or a class if the clone is expanded.

CDR3nt,CDR3aa,j_gene,abundance,v_gene,d_gene
TGTGCCAGCAGCCCCGGGACAGGGGGCGCTTTAGCTAATGAAAAACTGTTTTTT,CASSPGTGGALANEKLFF,TRBJ1-4,once,TRBV5-4,TRBD1
TGTGCCAGCTCCCCCGACTCGGTACGGCAAACCTTCAATCAGCCCCAGCATTTT,CASSPDSVRQTFNQPQHF,TRBJ1-5,once,TRBV18,.
TGTGCCAGCAGCTGGGCCGCATCTCTCAAAGAGACCCAGTACTTC,CASSWAASLKETQYF,TRBJ2-5,.,TRBV7-2,.
TGTGCCAGCAGCTTTCTGGGGGGTGGTGAGCAGTACTTC,CASSFLGGGEQYF,TRBJ2-7,few,TRBV7-9,.
TGTGCCAGCAGTGGGCCACTAAACACTGAAGCTTTCTTT,CASSGPLNTEAFF,TRBJ1-1,.,TRBV25-1,.
TGCGCCAGCAGCTTGGCCACGACTAGCGGGAGCTCCTACAATGAGCAGTTCTTC,CASSLATTSGSSYNEQFF,TRBJ2-1,.,TRBV5-1,TRBD2
TGCGCCAGCAGCCTAAACCGGGACAGGGGGCTCGACGAGCAGTACTTC,CASSLNRDRGLDEQYF,TRBJ2-7,.,TRBV5-1,TRBD1
TGTGCCAGCAGCTTAGTGAGCGGGCCCTACAATGAGCAGTTCTTC,CASSLVSGPYNEQFF,TRBJ2-1,.,TRBV11-3,.
TGTGCCAGCAGCCCACCGACAAGCCGCTACGAGCAGTACTTC,CASSPPTSRYEQYF,TRBJ2-7,.,TRBV11-2,.
TGCGCCAGCAGCTCTGGGGACAGCAGAACAGATACGCAGTATTTT,CASSSGDSRTDTQYF,TRBJ2-3,once,TRBV5-1,TRBD1
TGTGCCGCAGGGGACGGCTCCTACGAGCAGTACTTC,CAAGDGSYEQYF,TRBJ2-7,.,TRBV10-3,.
TGTGCCAGCAGCCAAGTCGTGTGGACTAGCGGGATCCACAATGAGCAGTTCTTC,CASSQVVWTSGIHNEQFF,TRBJ2-1,.,TRBV4-2,TRBD2
TGTGCCAGCAGCACTGGACTAGCGGGGCGAACTAGCACAGATACGCAGTATTTT,CASSTGLAGRTSTDTQYF,TRBJ2-3,.,TRBV9,TRBD2
TGCGCCAGCAGCTTGTCGCCGGGAGAGGTTTACGAGCAGTACTTC,CASSLSPGEVYEQYF,TRBJ2-7,.,TRBV5-1,.
TGTGCCAGCTCACCGGACAGTACCTACACTGAAGCTTTCTTT,CASSPDSTYTEAFF,TRBJ1-1,.,TRBV18,.
TGTGCCACCAGCCTAGTTTACGAGCAGTACTTC,CATSLVYEQYF,TRBJ2-7,.,TRBV15,.
TGCGCCAGCGGGACAGGGGGCTATGGCGAGCAGTACTTC,CASGTGGYGEQYF,TRBJ2-7,.,TRBV5-1,TRBD1
TGTGCCAGCAGCCCGTTGGTGGGAGGAGGTCAGCCCCAGCATTTT,CASSPLVGGGQPQHF,TRBJ1-5,.,TRBV7-6,.
TGTGCCAGCTCCCCGGGCGGGAAAAACATTCAGTACTTC,CASSPGGKNIQYF,TRBJ2-4,few,TRBV18,.
TGTGCCAGCAGCACCTCGGCTAGCGGGTCCTACGAGCAGTACTTC,CASSTSASGSYEQYF,TRBJ2-7,.,TRBV18,TRBD2
TGTGCCACGGGACAGACGAACACCGGGGAGCTGTTTTTT,CATGQTNTGELFF,TRBJ2-2,.,TRBV15,TRBD1
TGTGCCTGGAGTGTAAGGAATAGCGGGACCCTCAATGAGCAGTTCTTC,CAWSVRNSGTLNEQFF,TRBJ2-1,.,TRBV30,TRBD2
TGTGCCAGCAGCCCGATGGGAGCGGGAGACTCCTACAATGAGCAGTTCTTC,CASSPMGAGDSYNEQFF,TRBJ2-1,.,TRBV5-6,TRBD2
TGTGCCAGCACCACGAGGCAGGGATCCACTGAAGCTTTCTTT,CASTTRQGSTEAFF,TRBJ1-1,.,TRBV27,.
TGTGCCAGTAGTATTCGGGAGGGTTCGCAAGAGACCCAGTACTTC,CASSIREGSQETQYF,TRBJ2-5,.,TRBV19,TRBD2
TGTGCCAGCAGCCCCGCGAGCTACGAGCAGTACTTC,CASSPASYEQYF,TRBJ2-7,.,TRBV7-9,.
TGTGCCAGCAGCACCGGCGGAGAGACCCAGTACTTC,CASSTGGETQYF,TRBJ2-5,.,TRBV7-3,.
TGCGCCAGCGGCCTGTTGGCGGGAGCCCACGAGCAGTACTTC,CASGLLAGAHEQYF,TRBJ2-7,.,TRBV5-1,TRBD2
TGTGCCAGCAGCTTAGACAGGGCTGGAAACACCATATATTTT,CASSLDRAGNTIYF,TRBJ1-3,.,TRBV5-4,TRBD1
TGTGCCAGCAGGGGAGAACAGATCTATGGCTACACCTTC,CASRGEQIYGYTF,TRBJ1-2,.,TRBV2,.
TGCGCCAGCAGCTTGGGGTCAGGGGGAATGAGCAATCAGCCCCAGCATTTT,CASSLGSGGMSNQPQHF,TRBJ1-5,.,TRBV5-1,TRBD1
TGTGCCAGTAGACCGGGGGAGACCCAGTACTTC,CASRPGETQYF,TRBJ2-5,.,TRBV19,.
TGTGCCAGCGGCCAACTAATCGGGAGCACAGATACGCAGTATTTT,CASGQLIGSTDTQYF,TRBJ2-3,.,TRBV4-2,.
TGTGCCAGCAGCTTGGGTAGCGGAAGCTCCTACGAGCAGTACTTC,CASSLGSGSSYEQYF,TRBJ2-7,.,TRBV7-9,.
TGCGCCAGCAGCCCGACAGGTGGGTCTTTGGCCCAGCATTTT,CASSPTGGSLAQHF,TRBJ1-5,.,TRBV5-1,.
TGTGCCAGCTCCGAGGCAGATACGCAGTATTTT,CASSEADTQYF,TRBJ2-3,.,TRBV7-9,.
TGTGCCAGTACTCCCGGGACAGGGGGCTACGAGCAGTACTTC,CASTPGTGGYEQYF,TRBJ2-7,few,TRBV19,TRBD1
TGTGCCAGCAGCTCCGCCAAAAATATACGGGGGGGTACCGGGGAGCTGTTTTTT,CASSSAKNIRGGTGELFF,TRBJ2-2,.,TRBV2,TRBD2
TGTGCCAGCAGCTTGTACAGGGCCCGCACAGATACGCAGTATTTT,CASSLYRARTDTQYF,TRBJ2-3,.,TRBV5-6,.
TGTGCTAGCAGCTTAGATGTAACAGGGGGTTGGGAGACCCAGTACTTC,CASSLDVTGGWETQYF,TRBJ2-5,.,TRBV7-7,TRBD1
TGCGCCAGCAGCTTCAGTTCAACTAATGAAAAACTGTTTTTT,CASSFSSTNEKLFF,TRBJ1-4,.,TRBV4-1,.
TGTGCCTGGGGCCCCACAAGACGTGCCTCTGGGGCCAACGGCCTGACTTTC,CAWGPTRRASGANGLTF,TRBJ2-6,.,TRBV30,.
TGCGCCAGCAGTGAACTGAAACAGGGGGGGAACACAGATACGCAGTATTTT,CASSELKQGGNTDTQYF,TRBJ2-3,.,TRBV10-1,.
TGTGCCAGCACCCCGGGACAGCCCTATGGCTACACCTTC,CASTPGQPYGYTF,TRBJ1-2,.,TRBV6-1,TRBD1
TGTGCCAGCAGCCTTCAGACAGCGAACACTGAAGCTTTCTTT,CASSLQTANTEAFF,TRBJ1-1,.,TRBV7-6,.
TGTGCCAGCAGTCCCCCTACCGACAGGGGTAAACCCGGGGAGCTGTTTTTT,CASSPPTDRGKPGELFF,TRBJ2-2,.,TRBV6-8,TRBD1
TGTGCCAGCAGCTTGGACCTAGCGCCCTACAATGAGCAGTTCTTC,CASSLDLAPYNEQFF,TRBJ2-1,.,TRBV5-4,.
TGTGCCAGCAGCTTGGGACTTATCACCGGGGAGCTGTTTTTT,CASSLGLITGELFF,TRBJ2-2,.,TRBV5-6,.
TGCGCCAGCAGCCAACACGACAGCCTTAACTATGGCTACACCTTC,CASSQHDSLNYGYTF,TRBJ1-2,few,TRBV4-1,.
TGTGCCAGCAGTTCGCGGACTAGCCGGTTAGAGACCCAGTACTTC,CASSSRTSRLETQYF,TRBJ2-5,.,TRBV6-6,TRBD2
TGTGCCAGCAGCGCCCTCGGGGATACGCAGTATTTT,CASSALGDTQYF,TRBJ2-3,.,TRBV9,.
TGTGCCAGTAAGGGACTAGCGGGAGGATTTGAGACCCAGTACTTC,CASKGLAGGFETQYF,TRBJ2-5,.,TRBV19,TRBD2
TGTGCCTGGAGAGGGAGGGGGGGTCTGAACACTGAAGCTTTCTTT,CAWRGRGGLNTEAFF,TRBJ1-1,.,TRBV30,.
TGTGCCAGCAGCATCGGACTAGCGGGGTCCTACGAGCAGTACTTC,CASSIGLAGSYEQYF,TRBJ2-7,.,TRBV7-7,TRBD2
TGCGCCAGCAGCCAAGATCAGTGGGGGGAGAACACTGAAGCTTTCTTT,CASSQDQWGENTEAFF,TRBJ1-1,.,TRBV4-1,.
TGCGCCAGCAGCTTGGCAGGGGTAGCTGAAGCTTTCTTT,CASSLAGVAEAFF,TRBJ1-1,.,TRBV5-1,.
TGTGCCAGCAGTTACCAGGGTTCCTACGAGCAGTACTTC,CASSYQGSYEQYF,TRBJ2-7,.,TRBV6-6,.
TGTGCCGGCCAAACGGGTATTAGCACAGATACGCAGTATTTT,CAGQTGISTDTQYF,TRBJ2-3,once,TRBV7-3,.
TGTGCCAGTAGTACGCGACTAGCCGCCAACGAGCAGTACTTC,CASSTRLAANEQYF,TRBJ2-7,.,TRBV19,TRBD2
TGTGCCAGCAGCTTAGGACAGGGGGGCTACGAGCAGTACTTC,CASSLGQGGYEQYF,TRBJ2-7,once,TRBV7-8,TRBD1